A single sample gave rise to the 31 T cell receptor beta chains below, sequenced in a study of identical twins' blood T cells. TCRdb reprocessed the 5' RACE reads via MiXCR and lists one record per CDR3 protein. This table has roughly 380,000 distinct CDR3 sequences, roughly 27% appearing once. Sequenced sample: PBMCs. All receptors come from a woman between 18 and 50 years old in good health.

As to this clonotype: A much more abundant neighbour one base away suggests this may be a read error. CDR3 in DNA: TGCGCCAGCAGCCCCTTGGGGAGAACCACATATACGCAGTATTTT. This codes for CASSPLGRTTYTQYF. The J gene is TRBJ2-3, the V gene TRBV5-1, with TRBD2 as a possible D gene (5 bases). The germline CDR1 and CDR2 sequences are SGHRS and YFSETQ. The CDR3 spans 15 residues.

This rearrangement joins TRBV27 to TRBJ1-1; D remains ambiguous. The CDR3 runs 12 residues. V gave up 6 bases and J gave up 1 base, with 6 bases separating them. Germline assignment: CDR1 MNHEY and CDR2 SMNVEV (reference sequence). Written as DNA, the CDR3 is TGTGCCAGCAGCCACCCGAACACTGAAGCTTTCTTT. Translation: CASSHPNTEAFF.

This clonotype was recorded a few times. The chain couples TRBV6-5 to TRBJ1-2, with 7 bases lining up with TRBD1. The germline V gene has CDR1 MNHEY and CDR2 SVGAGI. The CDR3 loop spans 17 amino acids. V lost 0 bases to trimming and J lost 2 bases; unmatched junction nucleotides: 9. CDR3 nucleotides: TGTGCCAGCAGTTACTCCTCCGGGGGCAGGGGGAACTATGGCTACACCTTC. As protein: CASSYSSGGRGNYGYTF.

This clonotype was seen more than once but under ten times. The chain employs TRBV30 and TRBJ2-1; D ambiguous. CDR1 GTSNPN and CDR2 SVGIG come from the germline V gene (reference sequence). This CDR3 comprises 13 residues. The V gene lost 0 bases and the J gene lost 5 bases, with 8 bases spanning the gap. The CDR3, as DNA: TGTGCCTGGAGTGTGGGCTATGACAATGAGCAGTTCTTC. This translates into CAWSVGYDNEQFF.

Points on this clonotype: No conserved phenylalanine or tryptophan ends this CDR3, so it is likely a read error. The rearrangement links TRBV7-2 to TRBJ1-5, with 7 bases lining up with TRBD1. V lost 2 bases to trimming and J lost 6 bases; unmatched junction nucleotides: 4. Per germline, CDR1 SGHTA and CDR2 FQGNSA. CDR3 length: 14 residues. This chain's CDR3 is CASSLRQGSQPQHL. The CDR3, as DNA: TGTGCCAGCAGCTTAAGACAGGGAAGTCAGCCCCAGCATCTT.

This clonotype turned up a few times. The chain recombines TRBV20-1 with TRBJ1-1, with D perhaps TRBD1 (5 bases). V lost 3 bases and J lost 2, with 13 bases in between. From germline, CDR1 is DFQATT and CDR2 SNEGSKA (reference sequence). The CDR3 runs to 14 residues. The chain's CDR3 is CSARLLGVNTEAFF. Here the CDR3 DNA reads TGCAGTGCTAGGCTTCTAGGGGTCAACACTGAAGCTTTCTTT.

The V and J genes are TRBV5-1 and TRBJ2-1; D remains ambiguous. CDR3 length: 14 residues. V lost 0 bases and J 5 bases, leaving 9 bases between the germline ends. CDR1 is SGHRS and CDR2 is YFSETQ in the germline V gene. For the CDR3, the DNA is TGCGCCAGCAGCTTGGGCGTACTACACAATGAGCAGTTCTTC. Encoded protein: CASSLGVLHNEQFF.

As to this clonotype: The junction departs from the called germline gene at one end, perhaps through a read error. The CDR3 region is CAGSLEVGTGKLFF. Here the CDR3 DNA reads TGTGCCGGCAGCTTAGAGGTTGGGACGGGGAAACTGTTTTTT. The chain employs TRBV7-2 and TRBJ1-4, with D tentatively TRBD1 (5 bases). CDR3 length: 14 residues. CDR1 is SGHTA, CDR2 FQGNSA, per germline. The complete variable domain, with remaining parts taken from reference TRBV7-2 and TRBJ1-4, reads GAGVSQSPSNKVTEKGKDVELRCDPISGHTALYWYRQSLGQGLEFLIYFQGNSAPDKSGLPSDRFSAERTGGSVSTLTIQRTQQEDSAVYLCAGSLEVGTGKLFFGSGTQLSVL.

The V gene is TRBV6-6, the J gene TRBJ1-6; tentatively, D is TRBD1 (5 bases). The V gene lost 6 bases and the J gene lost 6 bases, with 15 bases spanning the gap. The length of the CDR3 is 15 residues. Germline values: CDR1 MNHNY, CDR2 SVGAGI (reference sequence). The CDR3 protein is CASRHSRDGNSPLHF. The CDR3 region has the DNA TGTGCCAGCAGACACAGCAGGGATGGTAATTCACCCCTCCACTTT.

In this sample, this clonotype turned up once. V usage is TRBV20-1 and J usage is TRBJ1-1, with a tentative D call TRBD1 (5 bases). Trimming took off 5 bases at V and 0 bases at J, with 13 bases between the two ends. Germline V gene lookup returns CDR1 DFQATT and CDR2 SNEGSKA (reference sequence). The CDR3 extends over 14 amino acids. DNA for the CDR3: TGCAGTGCTGAGGTTACAGGCATGAACACTGAAGCTTTCTTT. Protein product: CSAEVTGMNTEAFF.

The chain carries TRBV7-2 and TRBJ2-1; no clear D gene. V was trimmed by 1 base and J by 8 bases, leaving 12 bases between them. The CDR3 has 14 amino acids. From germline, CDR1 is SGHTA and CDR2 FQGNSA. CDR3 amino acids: CASSLDYYGYEQFF. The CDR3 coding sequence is TGTGCCAGCAGCTTAGACTACTATGGCTATGAGCAGTTCTTC.

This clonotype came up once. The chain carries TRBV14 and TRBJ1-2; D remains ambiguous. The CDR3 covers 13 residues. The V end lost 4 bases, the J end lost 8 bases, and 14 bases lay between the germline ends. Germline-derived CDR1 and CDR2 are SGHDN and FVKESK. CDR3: CASSPQDYLGYTF. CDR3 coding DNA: TGTGCCAGCAGCCCTCAAGATTACCTAGGCTACACCTTC.

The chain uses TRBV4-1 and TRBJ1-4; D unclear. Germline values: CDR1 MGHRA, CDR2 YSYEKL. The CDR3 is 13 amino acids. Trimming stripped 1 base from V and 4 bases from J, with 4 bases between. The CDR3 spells CASSQARNEKLFF. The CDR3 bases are TGCGCCAGCAGCCAAGCCCGTAATGAAAAACTGTTTTTT.

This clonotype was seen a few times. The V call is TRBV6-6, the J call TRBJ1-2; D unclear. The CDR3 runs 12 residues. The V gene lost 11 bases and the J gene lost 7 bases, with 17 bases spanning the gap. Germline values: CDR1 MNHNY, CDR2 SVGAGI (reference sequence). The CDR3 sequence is CASREVVSGYTF. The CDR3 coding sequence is TGTGCCTCCCGGGAGGTAGTGTCTGGCTACACCTTC.

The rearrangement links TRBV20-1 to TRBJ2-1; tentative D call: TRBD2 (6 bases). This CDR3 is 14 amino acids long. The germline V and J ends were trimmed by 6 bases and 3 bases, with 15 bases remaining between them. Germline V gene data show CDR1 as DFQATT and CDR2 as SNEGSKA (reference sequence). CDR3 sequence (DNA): TGCAGTGCGCAGTTAGGGACTTTCTACAATGAGCAGTTCTTC. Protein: CSAQLGTFYNEQFF.

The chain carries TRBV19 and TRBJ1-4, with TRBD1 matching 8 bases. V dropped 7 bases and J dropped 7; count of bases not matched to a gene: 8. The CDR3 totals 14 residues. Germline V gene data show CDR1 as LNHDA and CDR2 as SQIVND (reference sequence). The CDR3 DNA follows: TGTGCCAGTACCCTAAGGACAGGGACTGAAAAACTGTTTTTT. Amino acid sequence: CASTLRTGTEKLFF.

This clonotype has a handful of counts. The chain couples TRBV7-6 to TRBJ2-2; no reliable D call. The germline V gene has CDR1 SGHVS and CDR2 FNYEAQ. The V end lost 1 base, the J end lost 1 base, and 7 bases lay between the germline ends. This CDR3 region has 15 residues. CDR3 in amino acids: CASSLGQENTGELFF. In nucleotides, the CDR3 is TGTGCCAGCAGCTTAGGCCAGGAGAACACCGGGGAGCTGTTTTTT.

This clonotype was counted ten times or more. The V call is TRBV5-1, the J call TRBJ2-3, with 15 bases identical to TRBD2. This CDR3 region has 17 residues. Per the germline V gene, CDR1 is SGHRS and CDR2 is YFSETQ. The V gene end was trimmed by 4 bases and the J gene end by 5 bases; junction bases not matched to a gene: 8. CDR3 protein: CASSPGLAGGQQDTQYF. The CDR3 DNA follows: TGCGCCAGCAGCCCCGGACTAGCGGGGGGGCAGCAAGATACGCAGTATTTT.

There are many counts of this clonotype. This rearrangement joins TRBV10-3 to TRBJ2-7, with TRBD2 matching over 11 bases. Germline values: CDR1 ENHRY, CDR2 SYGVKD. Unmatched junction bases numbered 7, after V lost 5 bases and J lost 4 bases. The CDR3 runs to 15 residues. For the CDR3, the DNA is TGTGCCATCAGTCCGGGACTAGCGGAGATTTACGAGCAGTACTTC. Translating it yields CAISPGLAEIYEQYF.

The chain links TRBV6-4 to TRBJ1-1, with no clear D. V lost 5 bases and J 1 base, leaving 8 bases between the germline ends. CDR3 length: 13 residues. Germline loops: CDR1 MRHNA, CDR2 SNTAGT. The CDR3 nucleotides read TGTGCCAGCAGTCGTACCCGGAACACTGAAGCTTTCTTT. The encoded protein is CASSRTRNTEAFF.

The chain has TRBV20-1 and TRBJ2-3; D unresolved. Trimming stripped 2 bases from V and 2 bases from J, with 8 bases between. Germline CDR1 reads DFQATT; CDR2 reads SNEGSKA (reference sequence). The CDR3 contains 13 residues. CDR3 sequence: CSARKATTDTQYF. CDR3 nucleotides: TGCAGTGCTAGAAAAGCCACCACAGATACGCAGTATTTT.

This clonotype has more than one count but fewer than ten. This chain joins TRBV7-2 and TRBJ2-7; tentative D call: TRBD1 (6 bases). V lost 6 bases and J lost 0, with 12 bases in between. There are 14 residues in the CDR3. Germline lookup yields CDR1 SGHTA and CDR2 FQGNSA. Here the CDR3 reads CASRRQASSYEQYF. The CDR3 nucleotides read TGTGCCAGCAGGCGACAGGCGAGCTCCTACGAGCAGTACTTC. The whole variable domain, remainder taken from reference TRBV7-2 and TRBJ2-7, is GAGVSQSPSNKVTEKGKDVELRCDPISGHTALYWYRQSLGQGLEFLIYFQGNSAPDKSGLPSDRFSAERTGGSVSTLTIQRTQQEDSAVYLCASRRQASSYEQYFGPGTRLTVT.

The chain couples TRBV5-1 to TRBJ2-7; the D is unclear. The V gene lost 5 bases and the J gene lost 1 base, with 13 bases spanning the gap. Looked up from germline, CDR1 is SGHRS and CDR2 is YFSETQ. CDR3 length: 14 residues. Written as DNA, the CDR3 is TGCGCCAGCAGGAGTCCGGGCCGATCCTACGAGCAGTACTTC. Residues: CASRSPGRSYEQYF. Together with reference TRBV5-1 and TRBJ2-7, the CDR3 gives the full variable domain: KAGVTQTPRYLIKTRGQQVTLSCSPISGHRSVSWYQQTPGQGLQFLFEYFSETQRNKGNFPGRFSGRQFSNSRSEMNVSTLELGDSALYLCASRSPGRSYEQYFGPGTRLTVT.

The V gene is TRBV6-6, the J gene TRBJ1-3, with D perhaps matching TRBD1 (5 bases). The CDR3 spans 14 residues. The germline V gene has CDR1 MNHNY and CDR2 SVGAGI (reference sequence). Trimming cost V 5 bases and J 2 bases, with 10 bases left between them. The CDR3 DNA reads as TGTGCCAGCAGTGTGGGGGTTGCTGGAAACACCATATATTTT. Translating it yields CASSVGVAGNTIYF.

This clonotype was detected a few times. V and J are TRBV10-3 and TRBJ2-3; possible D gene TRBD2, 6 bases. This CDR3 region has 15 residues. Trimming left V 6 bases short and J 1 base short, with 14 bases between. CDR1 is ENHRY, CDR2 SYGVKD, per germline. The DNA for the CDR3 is TGTGCCATCAGAGACCCCTCGGGGGGCACAGATACGCAGTATTTT. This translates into CAIRDPSGGTDTQYF.

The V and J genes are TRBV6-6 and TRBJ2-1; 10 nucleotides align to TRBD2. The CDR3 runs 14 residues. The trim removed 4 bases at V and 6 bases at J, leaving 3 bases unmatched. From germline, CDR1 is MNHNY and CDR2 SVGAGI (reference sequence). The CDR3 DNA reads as TGTGCCAGCAGTTTCTCTAGCGGGAGCAATGAGCAGTTCTTC. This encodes CASSFSSGSNEQFF.

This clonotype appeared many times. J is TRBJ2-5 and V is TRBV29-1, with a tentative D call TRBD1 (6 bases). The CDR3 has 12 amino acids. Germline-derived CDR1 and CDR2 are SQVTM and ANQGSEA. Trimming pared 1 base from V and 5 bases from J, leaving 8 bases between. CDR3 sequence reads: CSVEARGETQYF. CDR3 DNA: TGCAGCGTTGAAGCCAGGGGTGAGACCCAGTACTTC. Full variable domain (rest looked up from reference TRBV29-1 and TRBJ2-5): SAVISQKPSRDICQRGTSLTIQCQVDSQVTMMFWYRQQPGQSLTLIATANQGSEATYESGFVIDKFPISRPNLTFSTLTVSNMSPEDSSIYLCSVEARGETQYFGPGTRLLVL.

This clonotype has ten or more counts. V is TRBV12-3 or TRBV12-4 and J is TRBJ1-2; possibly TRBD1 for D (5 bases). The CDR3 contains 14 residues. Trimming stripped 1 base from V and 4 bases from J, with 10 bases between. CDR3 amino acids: CASSLGGSTYGYTF. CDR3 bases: TGTGCCAGCAGTTTAGGGGGCAGCACCTATGGCTACACCTTC.

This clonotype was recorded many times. The CDR3 nucleotides are TGTGCCAGCAGTGGTACAGGGGGCCAGCCCCAGCATTTT. As protein: CASSGTGGQPQHF. The V gene is TRBV27, the J gene TRBJ1-5, with 9 nucleotides matching TRBD1. The CDR3 has 13 amino acids. Germline CDR1 reads MNHEY; CDR2 reads SMNVEV (reference sequence). V gave up 5 bases and J gave up 7 bases; unmatched junction bases: 3.

CDR3 DNA: TGCGCCAGCAGTCACAGCACAGATACGCAGTATTTT. Encoded protein: CASSHSTDTQYF. This rearrangement joins TRBV10-1 to TRBJ2-3; D is uncertain. V was shortened by 5 bases and J by 0 bases, with 3 bases between the two germline ends. Germline loops: CDR1 WNHNN, CDR2 SYGVQD (reference sequence). This CDR3 is built from 12 residues.

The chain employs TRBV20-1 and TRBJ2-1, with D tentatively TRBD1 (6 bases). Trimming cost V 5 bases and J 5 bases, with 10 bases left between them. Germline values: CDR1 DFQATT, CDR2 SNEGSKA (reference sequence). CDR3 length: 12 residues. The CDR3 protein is CSASRDNNEQFF. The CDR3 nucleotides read TGCAGTGCTTCCCGGGACAACAATGAGCAGTTCTTC.